The 17 T cell receptor beta chains in this list originate from one sample, sequenced in a study of cytotoxic CD8 clonotypes in ibrutinib-treated CLL. The data were produced by immunoSEQ multiplex PCR, yet TCRdb's version contains in-frame clones alone and is incomplete. The sample yields roughly 150,000 clones, approximately 90% seen once. Source: PBMCs, taken at disease progression, from a patient treated with ibrutinib. The receptors were gathered from a human donor with chronic lymphocytic leukemia.

The chain employs TRBV5-4 and TRBJ2-5; weak D call: TRBD1 (6 bases). CDR3 length: 15 residues. Trimming removed 0 bases at V and 2 bases at J, with 11 bases between. CDR1 is SGHNT and CDR2 is YYREEE in the germline V gene (reference sequence). CDR3 residues: CASSLGQADQETQYF. The CDR3 nucleotides are TGTGCCAGCAGCTTGGGACAGGCCGATCAAGAGACCCAGTACTTC.

V usage is TRBV14 and J usage is TRBJ2-7; D gene ambiguous. Germline values: CDR1 SGHDN, CDR2 FVKESK. The ends were cut back, 0 bases at V and 8 bases at J, with 11 bases in the middle. The CDR3 loop spans 13 amino acids. The CDR3 protein is CASSQDRYRKQYF. Here the CDR3 DNA reads TGTGCCAGCAGCCAAGATAGGTATAGGAAGCAGTACTTC. The entire variable domain, with the rest obtained from reference TRBV14 and TRBJ2-7, is as follows: EAGVTQFPSHSVIEKGQTVTLRCDPISGHDNLYWYRRVMGKEIKFLLHFVKESKQDESGMPNNRFLAERTGGTYSTLKVQPAELEDSGVYFCASSQDRYRKQYFGPGTRLTVT.

The chain couples TRBV4-3 to TRBJ2-7; perhaps TRBD2 as D (6 bases). The CDR3 spans 14 residues. Trimming removed 3 bases at V and 3 bases at J, with 12 bases between. The V gene's germline CDR1 is LGHNA and CDR2 YSLEER. The CDR3 protein is CASSQAGRFYEQYF. In DNA, the CDR3 is TGCGCCAGCAGCCAGGCCGGGAGATTCTACGAGCAGTACTTC.

The chain combines TRBV7-9 with TRBJ2-2, with a weak D call TRBD1 (5 bases). From germline, CDR1 is SEHNR and CDR2 FQNEAQ (reference sequence). CDR3 length: 19 residues. Trimming removed 3 bases from V and 0 bases from J, with 20 bases in between. The CDR3: CASSFTGITRSANTGELFF. In DNA form, the CDR3 reads TGTGCCAGCAGCTTCACAGGAATAACCAGGTCCGCGAACACCGGGGAGCTGTTTTTT. The full variable domain, completed using reference TRBV7-9 and TRBJ2-2, is DTGVSQNPRHKITKRGQNVTFRCDPISEHNRLYWYRQTLGQGPEFLTYFQNEAQLEKSRLLSDRFSAERPKGSFSTLEIQRTEQGDSAMYLCASSFTGITRSANTGELFFGEGSRLTVL.

This chain links TRBV15 with TRBJ2-7; 9 nucleotides line up with TRBD2. CDR1 LNHNV and CDR2 YYDKDF come from the germline V gene (reference sequence). The CDR3 runs to 18 residues. J gave up 2 bases and V 1 base, and 12 bases lay outside the gene matches. The CDR3 sequence: CATSRVLTAKRGAYEQYF. The CDR3 DNA is TGTGCCACCAGCAGAGTATTAACAGCCAAGCGGGGGGCCTACGAGCAGTACTTC.

This chain connects TRBV28 to TRBJ1-3; D unclear. With 2 bases removed from V and 5 bases from J, the gap between germline ends came to 7 bases. Germline CDR1 MDHEN, CDR2 SYDVKM. The CDR3 runs to 13 residues. CDR3 in amino acids: CASSLESRNTIYF. In nucleotides, the CDR3 is TGTGCCAGCAGTTTAGAAAGTCGAAACACCATATATTTT.

The genes are TRBV18 and TRBJ1-4, with 10 bases aligning to TRBD1. Germline-derived CDR1 and CDR2 are KGHSH and LQKENI. The CDR3 is made up of 16 amino acids. V was pared by 0 bases and J by 6 bases, with 4 bases of the junction left unmatched. CDR3 coding DNA: TGTGCCAGCTCACCACCGCGGGGGACAGGGGATGAAAAACTGTTTTTT. Protein: CASSPPRGTGDEKLFF.

This chain links TRBV9 with TRBJ2-7; 13 positions match TRBD2. CDR3 size: 15 residues. Germline V gene sequence: CDR1 SGDLS, CDR2 YYNGEE. V dropped 4 bases and J dropped 7; count of bases not matched to a gene: 8. The CDR3 DNA sequence: TGTGCCAGCAGCTCGCGACTAGCGGGAGGCGGGGAGCAGTACTTC. Translating it yields CASSSRLAGGGEQYF.

V usage is TRBV5-1 and J usage is TRBJ2-1; 8 bases are shared with TRBD2. Germline assignment: CDR1 SGHRS and CDR2 YFSETQ. The ends lost 0 bases at V and 2 bases at J; junction bases unmatched: 4. The CDR3 runs 16 residues. The CDR3 DNA follows: TGCGCCAGCAGCTTGGTGGGCGGGAGGACCTACAATGAGCAGTTCTTC. Its translation: CASSLVGGRTYNEQFF. Full variable domain (remainder filled in from reference TRBV5-1 and TRBJ2-1): KAGVTQTPRYLIKTRGQQVTLSCSPISGHRSVSWYQQTPGQGLQFLFEYFSETQRNKGNFPGRFSGRQFSNSRSEMNVSTLELGDSALYLCASSLVGGRTYNEQFFGPGTRLTVL.

This chain joins TRBV6-5 and TRBJ1-1; no clear D. Germline V gene lookup returns CDR1 MNHEY and CDR2 SVGAGI. Trimming removed 9 bases at V and 7 bases at J, with 6 bases between. CDR3 length: 9 residues. CDR3 sequence (DNA): TGTGCCAGTGAATTTGAAGCTTTCTTT. The encoded protein is CASEFEAFF.

V is TRBV7-2 and J is TRBJ1-1; D remains ambiguous. Trimming took 3 bases from V and 0 from J, leaving 8 bases between them. The CDR3 covers 14 residues. Looked up from germline, CDR1 is SGHTA and CDR2 is FQGNSA. DNA of the CDR3: TGTGCCAGCAGCTTGGACGGATTGAACACTGAAGCTTTCTTT. Its protein is CASSLDGLNTEAFF.

V usage is TRBV19 and J usage is TRBJ1-2; no reliable D call. Germline values: CDR1 LNHDA, CDR2 SQIVND (reference sequence). The CDR3 sequence is 14 residues long. V lost 4 bases and J lost 0, with 9 bases in between. The CDR3, as DNA: TGTGCCAGTAGTAGGACCGCTTCTAACTATGGCTACACCTTC. Translated: CASSRTASNYGYTF.

The rearrangement links TRBV19 to TRBJ1-2; weak D call: TRBD1 (5 bases). V shed 7 bases and J shed 4 bases, with 25 bases lying between them. Germline CDR1 is LNHDA and CDR2 is SQIVND (reference sequence). The CDR3 is 17 amino acids. CDR3 region: CASTRLTGTEVFYGYTF. The CDR3 nucleotides are TGTGCCAGTACCCGACTTACCGGGACGGAGGTGTTCTATGGCTACACCTTC.

This clone was counted a single time. The rearrangement links TRBV5-5 to TRBJ2-7; TRBD2 matches at 11 bases. The germline V gene has CDR1 SGHKS and CDR2 YYEKEE (reference sequence). After removal of 4 bases from V and 3 bases from J, the junction contained 6 bases not matched to a gene. This CDR3 has 15 amino acids. The CDR3 spells CASSTGLAVNYEQYF. CDR3 nucleotides: TGTGCCAGCAGCACGGGACTAGCGGTAAACTACGAGCAGTACTTC.

CDR3 sequence (DNA): TGTGCCAGCAGTCGTACGGCCAATCGGCGTGAAAAACTGTTTTTT. Encoded protein: CASSRTANRREKLFF. The chain joins TRBV6-6 to TRBJ1-4; no firm D call. Trimming took 5 bases from V and 7 from J, leaving 17 bases between them. The CDR3 is 15 residues long. Germline lookup yields CDR1 MNHNY and CDR2 SVGAGI (reference sequence).

The chain carries TRBV30 and TRBJ2-3; 11 nucleotides line up with TRBD2. The germline V gene encodes CDR1 GTSNPN and CDR2 SVGIG (reference sequence). The length of the CDR3 is 18 residues. V lost 0 bases to trimming and J lost 3 bases; unmatched junction nucleotides: 11. The DNA of the CDR3 is TGTGCCTGGAGTGTGGGGCTAGCGGGAGGATCGATGACAGATACGCAGTATTTT. It translates to CAWSVGLAGGSMTDTQYF.

The chain couples TRBV30 to TRBJ2-1, with 7 nucleotides matching TRBD2. The CDR3 length is 15 residues. J lost 9 bases, V lost 0 bases, and 11 bases had no gene match. The germline CDR1 and CDR2 sequences are GTSNPN and SVGIG (reference sequence). As DNA, the CDR3 is TGTGCCTGGAGTGTACTGGGCGGGAGTAGTGGTGAGCAGTTCTTC. Translation gives CAWSVLGGSSGEQFF.